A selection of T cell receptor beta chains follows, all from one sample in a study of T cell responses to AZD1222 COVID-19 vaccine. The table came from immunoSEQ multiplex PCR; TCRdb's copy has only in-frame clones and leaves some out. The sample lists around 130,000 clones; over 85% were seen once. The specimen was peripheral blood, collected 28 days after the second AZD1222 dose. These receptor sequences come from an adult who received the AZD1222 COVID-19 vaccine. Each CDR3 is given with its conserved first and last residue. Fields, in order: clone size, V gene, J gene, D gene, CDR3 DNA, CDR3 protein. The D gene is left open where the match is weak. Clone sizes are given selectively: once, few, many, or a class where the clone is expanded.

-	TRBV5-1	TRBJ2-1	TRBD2	TGCGCCAGCAGCGGGGGACTAGCGGGGGGCTCAGCCTACAATGAGCAGTTCTTC	CASSGGLAGGSAYNEQFF
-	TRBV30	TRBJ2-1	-	TGTGCCTGGAGTGTAGGGGTCTCTTACAATGAGCAGTTCTTC	CAWSVGVSYNEQFF
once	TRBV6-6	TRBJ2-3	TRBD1	TGTGCCAGCAGCCTACAGGGGTCCCTCACAGATACGCAGTATTTT	CASSLQGSLTDTQYF
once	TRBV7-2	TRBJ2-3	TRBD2	TGTGCCAGCAGCTTTAGGGGACTAGCGGGGGGGCCGAGCACAGATACGCAGTATTTT	CASSFRGLAGGPSTDTQYF
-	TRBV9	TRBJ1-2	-	TGTGCCAGCAGCCCCGACAGTAACTATGGCTACACCTTC	CASSPDSNYGYTF
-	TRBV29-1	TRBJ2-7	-	TGCAGCGTTCGTGACAGGGGTTTAGCGGGACTCAACGAGCAGTACTTC	CSVRDRGLAGLNEQYF
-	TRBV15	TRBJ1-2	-	TGTGCCACCAGCAGAGACCGGACGGCCTCCGCCGTTAATGGCTACACCTTC	CATSRDRTASAVNGYTF
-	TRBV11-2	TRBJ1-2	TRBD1	TGTGCCAGCAGCCGAGTCGGAGGGGGCAACTATGGCTACACCTTC	CASSRVGGGNYGYTF
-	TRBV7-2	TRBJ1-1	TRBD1	TGTGCCAGCAGCCTCGGACAGGGAAGTGAAGCTTTCTTT	CASSLGQGSEAFF
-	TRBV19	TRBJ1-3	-	TGTGCCAGTAGTATCTTCGGTGGGGGTCGGAACACCATATATTTT	CASSIFGGGRNTIYF
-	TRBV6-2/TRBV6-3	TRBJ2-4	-	TGTGCCAGCAGTTTGACAGGACGTCTAGCCAAAAACATTCAGTACTTC	CASSLTGRLAKNIQYF
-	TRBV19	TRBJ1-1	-	TGTGCCAGTAGTATTAACAGGAGGGAACGGGAAGCTTTCTTT	CASSINRREREAFF
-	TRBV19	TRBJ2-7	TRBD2	TGTGCCAGTACTTCCCAGCGGGGCTACGAGCAGTACTTC	CASTSQRGYEQYF
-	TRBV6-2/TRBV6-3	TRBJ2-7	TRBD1	TGTGCCAGCAGTTTCGACGAGGGGGCTTCCGAGCAGTACTTC	CASSFDEGASEQYF
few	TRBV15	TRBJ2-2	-	TGTGCCACCAGCAGGACTAAGAGCGCCGGGGAGCTGTTTTTT	CATSRTKSAGELFF
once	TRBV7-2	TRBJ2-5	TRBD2	TGTGCCAGCAGCTTAATGATAGCGGGGGGGAGAACCCAGTACTTC	CASSLMIAGGRTQYF
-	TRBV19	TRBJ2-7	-	TGTGCCAGTAGTATTGGAGATATGAGGGGACCCTACGAGCAGTACTTC	CASSIGDMRGPYEQYF
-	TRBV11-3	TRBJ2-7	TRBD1	TGTGCCAGCAGCTTCCAGGGGGCGGGCCACGAGCAGTACTTC	CASSFQGAGHEQYF
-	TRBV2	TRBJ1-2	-	TGTGCCAGCAGTGAAGGTCGAGGACAGAGCTTC	CASSEGRGQSF
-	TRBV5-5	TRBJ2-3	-	TGTGCCAGCAGCTTTTCTAGCGACGACTTTAGCACAGATACGCAGTATTTT	CASSFSSDDFSTDTQYF
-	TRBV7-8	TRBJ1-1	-	TGTGCCAGCAGCCTCATGCCAGGGACCAACACTGAAGCTTTCTTT	CASSLMPGTNTEAFF
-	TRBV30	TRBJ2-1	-	TGTGCCTGGAGTGTGGGGCAGGGGAGGTTCTTC	CAWSVGQGRFF
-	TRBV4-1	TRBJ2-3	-	TGCGCCAGCAGCCAAGATGGTCGGTTATCCGAGTTTTTT	CASSQDGRLSEFF
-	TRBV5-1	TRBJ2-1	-	TGCGCCAGCAGCTTCCAGGGGGGCGGCTCCTACAATGAGCAGTTCTTC	CASSFQGGGSYNEQFF
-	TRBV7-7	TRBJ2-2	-	TGTGCCAGCAGCTACCGGGGAACCGGGGAGCTGTTTTTT	CASSYRGTGELFF
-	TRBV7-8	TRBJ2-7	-	TGTGCCAGCAGCTTCGGGACTCCCTCCTACGAGCAGTACTTC	CASSFGTPSYEQYF
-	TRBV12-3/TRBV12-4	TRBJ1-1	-	TGTGCCAGCAGTTTAGCAGTGAGAGCTGAAGCTTTCTTT	CASSLAVRAEAFF
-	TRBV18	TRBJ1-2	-	TGTGCCAGCTCACACCGGACTGAAGCTAACTATGGCTACACCTTC	CASSHRTEANYGYTF
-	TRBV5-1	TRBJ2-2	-	TGCGCCAGCAGCTTCGCCGATCGCAACACCGGGGAGCTGTTTTTT	CASSFADRNTGELFF
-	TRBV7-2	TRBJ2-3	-	TGTGCCAGCAGCTTAATGGGGGCGGCCAGCACAGATACGCAGTATTTT	CASSLMGAASTDTQYF
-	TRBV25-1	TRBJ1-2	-	TGTGCCAGCAGTGAATACCCAGGGGCTGGCTACACCTTC	CASSEYPGAGYTF
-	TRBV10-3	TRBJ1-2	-	TGTGCCATCAGAGAGACAGAGGACTATGGCTACACCTTC	CAIRETEDYGYTF
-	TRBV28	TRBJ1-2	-	TGTGCCAGCAGCAGGCCTAACTATGGCTACACCTTC	CASSRPNYGYTF
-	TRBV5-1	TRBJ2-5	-	TGCGCCAGCAGCTTGGGGCAGGAAAGGGAGACCCAGTACTTC	CASSLGQERETQYF
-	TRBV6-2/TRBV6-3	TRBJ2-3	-	TGTGCCAGCAGTTACGGTTTCCGAGGGGACACAGATACGCAGTATTTT	CASSYGFRGDTDTQYF
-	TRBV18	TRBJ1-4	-	TGTGCCAGCTCACCCTCGGTTGGGCAGACGGAAAAACTGTTTTTT	CASSPSVGQTEKLFF
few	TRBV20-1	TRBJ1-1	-	TGCAGTGCTAGTTACAGGTCGGAAGCTTTCTTT	CSASYRSEAFF
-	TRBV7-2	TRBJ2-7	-	TGTGCCAGCAGCTTATCTTGGGGCGAGCAGTACTTC	CASSLSWGEQYF
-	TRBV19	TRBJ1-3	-	TGTGCCAGTACCCCCAGGAGACCAGGATCCTCTGGAAACACCATATATTTT	CASTPRRPGSSGNTIYF
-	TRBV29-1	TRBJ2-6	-	TGCAGCGCAGACAGTCTTCCCTCTGGGGCCAACGTCCTGACTTTC	CSADSLPSGANVLTF
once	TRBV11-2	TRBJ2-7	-	TGTGCCAGCAGCCCCGGGGGCAGGGTGCACTTC	CASSPGGRVHF
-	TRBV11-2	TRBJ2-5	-	TGTGCCAGCAGCTTCCAGGCTCAAGAGACCCAGTACTTC	CASSFQAQETQYF
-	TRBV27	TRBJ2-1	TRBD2	TGTGCCAGCAGTCCGCGGGGGGCCTACAATGAGCAGTTCTTC	CASSPRGAYNEQFF
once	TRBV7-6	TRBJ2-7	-	TGTGCCAGCAGCTTGTGGGGACGAACCTACGAGCAGTACTTC	CASSLWGRTYEQYF
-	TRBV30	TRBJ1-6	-	TGTGCCTGGAGTCCGGACGGAAGCTCCTATAATTCACCCCTCCACTTT	CAWSPDGSSYNSPLHF
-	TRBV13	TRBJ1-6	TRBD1	TGTGCCAGCAGCTTAGGGACAGGGGATAATTCACCCCTCCACTTT	CASSLGTGDNSPLHF
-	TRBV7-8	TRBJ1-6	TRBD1	TGTGCCAGCAGCTTGACCGGACAGGGGTCTTCACCCCTCCACTTT	CASSLTGQGSSPLHF
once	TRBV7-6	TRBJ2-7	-	TGTGCCAGCAGTCGGACTCCAATCTCCTACGAGCAGTACTTC	CASSRTPISYEQYF
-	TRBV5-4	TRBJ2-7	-	TGTGCCAGCAGCTTGGTCGGTGCAGGCTCCTACGAGCAGTACTTC	CASSLVGAGSYEQYF
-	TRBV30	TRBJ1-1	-	TGTGCCTGGAAAGGCGCAGCCACGAACACTGAAGCTTTCTTT	CAWKGAATNTEAFF
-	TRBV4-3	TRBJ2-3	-	TGCGCCAGCAGCCACCAGGACGGAGGTGCAGATACGCAGTATTTT	CASSHQDGGADTQYF
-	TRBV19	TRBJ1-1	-	TGTGCCAGTAATGTGGGGGATGAAGCTTTCTTT	CASNVGDEAFF
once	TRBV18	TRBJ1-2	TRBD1	TGTGCCAGCTCACCCCCCGGGACAGCTAACTATGGCTACACCTTC	CASSPPGTANYGYTF
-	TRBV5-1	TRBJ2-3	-	TGCGCCAGCAGCTTGTCAGGGGGGCTTAACACAGATACGCAGTATTTT	CASSLSGGLNTDTQYF
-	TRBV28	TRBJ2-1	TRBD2	TGTGCCAGCAGTTCCCCGGGGCTCGTGGGAGGGCATGAGCAGTTCTTC	CASSSPGLVGGHEQFF